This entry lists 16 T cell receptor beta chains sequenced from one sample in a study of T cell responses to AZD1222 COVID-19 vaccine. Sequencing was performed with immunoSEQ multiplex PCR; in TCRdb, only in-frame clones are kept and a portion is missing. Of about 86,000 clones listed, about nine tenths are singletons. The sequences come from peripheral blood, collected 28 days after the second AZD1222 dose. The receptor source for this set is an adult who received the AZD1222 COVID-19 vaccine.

The CDR3 nucleotides read TGTGCCAGCAGTACAGGTCACTCACTAGCCAAAAACATTCAGTACTTC. It translates to CASSTGHSLAKNIQYF. J is TRBJ2-4 and V is TRBV27; weak D call: TRBD1 (5 bases). The CDR3 sequence is 16 residues long. V lost 5 bases, J lost 0 bases, and 14 bases lay in between. CDR1 is MNHEY, CDR2 SMNVEV, per germline (reference sequence).

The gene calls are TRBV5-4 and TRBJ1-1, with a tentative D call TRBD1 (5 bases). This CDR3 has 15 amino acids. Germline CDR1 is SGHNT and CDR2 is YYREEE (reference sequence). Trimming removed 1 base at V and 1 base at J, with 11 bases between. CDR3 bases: TGTGCCAGCAGCTTGCCCCGCCAGGGGAACACTGAAGCTTTCTTT. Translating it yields CASSLPRQGNTEAFF.

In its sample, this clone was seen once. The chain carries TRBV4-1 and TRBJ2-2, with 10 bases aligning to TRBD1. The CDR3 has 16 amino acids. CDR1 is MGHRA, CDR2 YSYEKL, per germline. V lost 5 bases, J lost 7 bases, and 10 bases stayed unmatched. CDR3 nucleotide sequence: TGCGCCAGCAGCTCTCGACAGGGGGCAAGAGGCGGGGAGCTGTTTTTT. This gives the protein CASSSRQGARGGELFF.

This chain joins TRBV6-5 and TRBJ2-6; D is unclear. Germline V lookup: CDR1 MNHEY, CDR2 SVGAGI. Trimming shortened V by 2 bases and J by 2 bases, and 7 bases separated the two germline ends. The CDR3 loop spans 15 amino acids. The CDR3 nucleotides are TGTGCCAGCAGTTACAACTTGGCTGGGGCCAACGTCCTGACTTTC. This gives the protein CASSYNLAGANVLTF.

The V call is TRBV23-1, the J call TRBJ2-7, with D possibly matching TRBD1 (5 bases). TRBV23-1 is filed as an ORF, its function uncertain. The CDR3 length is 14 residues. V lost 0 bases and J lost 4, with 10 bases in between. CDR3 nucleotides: TGCGCCAGCAGTCAATCGGCGGCAGGGTACGAGCAGTACTTC. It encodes CASSQSAAGYEQYF.

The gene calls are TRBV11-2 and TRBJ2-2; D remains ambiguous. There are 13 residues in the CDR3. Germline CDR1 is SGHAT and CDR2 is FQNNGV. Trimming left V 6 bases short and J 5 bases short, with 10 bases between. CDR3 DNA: TGTGCCAGCAGAACACTCCGTACCGGGGAGCTGTTTTTT. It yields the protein CASRTLRTGELFF.

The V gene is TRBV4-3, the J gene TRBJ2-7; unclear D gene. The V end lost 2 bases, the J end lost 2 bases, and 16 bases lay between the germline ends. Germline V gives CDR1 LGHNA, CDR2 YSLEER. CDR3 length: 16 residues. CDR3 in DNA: TGCGCCAGCAGCCAACCCCCCAGCAGGATCCCCTACGAGCAGTACTTC. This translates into CASSQPPSRIPYEQYF.

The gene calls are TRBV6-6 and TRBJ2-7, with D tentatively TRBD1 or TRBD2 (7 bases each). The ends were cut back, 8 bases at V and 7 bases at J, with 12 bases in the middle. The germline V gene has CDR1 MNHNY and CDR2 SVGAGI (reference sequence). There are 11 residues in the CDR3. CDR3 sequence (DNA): TGTGCCAGCGGTCAGGGGGGGGAGCAGTACGTC. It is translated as CASGQGGEQYV.

As DNA, the CDR3 is TGTGCCAGTAGTATGGAGTTAAGAGAAAAACTGTTTTTT. Its translation is CASSMELREKLFF. This chain connects TRBV19 to TRBJ1-4, with no clear D. This CDR3 region has 13 residues. Per the germline V gene, CDR1 is LNHDA and CDR2 is SQIVND (reference sequence). Trimming shortened V by 3 bases and J by 8 bases, and 10 bases separated the two germline ends.

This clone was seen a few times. CDR3 DNA sequence: TGTGCCACCAGCAGGGGGGAGGGCTATGGCTACACCTTC. Translated: CATSRGEGYGYTF. The chain couples TRBV15 to TRBJ1-2, with D possibly matching TRBD1 (5 bases). Germline V gene lookup returns CDR1 LNHNV and CDR2 YYDKDF (reference sequence). This CDR3 has 13 residues. Trimming removed 3 bases at V and 4 bases at J, with 9 bases between.

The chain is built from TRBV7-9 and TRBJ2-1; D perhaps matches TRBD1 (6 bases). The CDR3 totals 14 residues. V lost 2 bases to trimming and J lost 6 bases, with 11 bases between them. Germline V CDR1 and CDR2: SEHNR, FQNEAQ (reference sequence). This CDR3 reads CASSLSTGFNEQFF. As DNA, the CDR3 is TGTGCCAGCAGCTTATCCACAGGGTTCAATGAGCAGTTCTTC.

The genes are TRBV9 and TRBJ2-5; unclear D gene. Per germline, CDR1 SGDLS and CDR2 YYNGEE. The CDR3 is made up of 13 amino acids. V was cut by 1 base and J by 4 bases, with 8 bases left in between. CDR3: CASSVWSGETQYF. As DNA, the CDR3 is TGTGCCAGCAGCGTATGGTCCGGAGAGACCCAGTACTTC.

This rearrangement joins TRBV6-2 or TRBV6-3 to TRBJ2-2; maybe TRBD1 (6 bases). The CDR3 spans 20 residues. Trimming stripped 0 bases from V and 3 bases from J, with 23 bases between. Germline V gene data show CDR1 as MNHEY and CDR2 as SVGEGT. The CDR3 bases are TGTGCCAGCAGTTACTCCCCCAGGGGACCCCAACAAGATTACACCGGGGAGCTGTTTTTT. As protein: CASSYSPRGPQQDYTGELFF.

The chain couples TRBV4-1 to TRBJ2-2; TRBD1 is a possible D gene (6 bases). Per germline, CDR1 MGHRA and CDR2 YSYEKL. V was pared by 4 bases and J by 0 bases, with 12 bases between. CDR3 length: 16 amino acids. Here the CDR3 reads CASSPGWTANTGELFF. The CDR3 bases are TGCGCCAGCAGCCCGGGGTGGACAGCGAACACCGGGGAGCTGTTTTTT.

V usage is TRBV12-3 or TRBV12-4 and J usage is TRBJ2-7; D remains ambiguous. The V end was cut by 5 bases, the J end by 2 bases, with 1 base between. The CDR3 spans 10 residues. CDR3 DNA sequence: TGTGCCAGCAGTCCCTACGAGCAGTACGTC. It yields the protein CASSPYEQYV.

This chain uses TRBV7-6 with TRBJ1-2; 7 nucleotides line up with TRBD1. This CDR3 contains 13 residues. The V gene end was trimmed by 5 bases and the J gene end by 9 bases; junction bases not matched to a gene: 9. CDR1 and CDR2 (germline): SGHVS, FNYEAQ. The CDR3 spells CASSQGQTDRYTF. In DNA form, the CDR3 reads TGTGCCAGCAGCCAGGGACAGACCGATCGCTACACCTTC.